The next 18 T cell receptor beta chains were all read from a single sample in a study of T-cell memory formation after mild COVID-19. TCRdb re-analysed the 5' RACE reads in MiXCR, keeping a single row per CDR3 protein. There are about 430,000 distinct CDR3 sequences in the sample; more than 20% occur only once, and 8.8% lies in the top ten. Sequenced: PBMCs or a T cell subset sorted from them (not recorded which). The receptor set was obtained from an adult woman who had mild COVID-19 (a few samples of this study predate the infection). Cell type and time point are not known.

In this sample, this clonotype turned up a few times. The rearrangement uses TRBV20-1 and TRBJ1-4; the match to TRBD1 covers 8 bases. Trimming cost V 0 bases and J 11 bases; bases outside gene matches: 5. The CDR3 contains 13 residues. Per germline, CDR1 DFQATT and CDR2 SNEGSKA (reference sequence). CDR3 amino acids: CSAREVRGLKLFF. CDR3 nucleotide sequence: TGCAGTGCTAGAGAGGTCAGGGGGCTGAAACTGTTTTTT.

The chain uses TRBV7-9 and TRBJ2-2; 7 nucleotides line up with TRBD1. CDR1 is SEHNR, CDR2 FQNEAQ, per germline (reference sequence). V shed 6 bases, J shed 3 bases, and the junction held 7 bases outside the gene matches. CDR3 length: 15 amino acids. DNA for the CDR3: TGTGCCAGCAGTCGACAGGGTTCGGACACCGGGGAGCTGTTTTTT. Its protein is CASSRQGSDTGELFF.

This chain uses TRBV7-6 with TRBJ2-1, with 10 positions matching TRBD2. The V gene end was trimmed by 5 bases and the J gene end by 7 bases; junction bases not matched to a gene: 14. Looked up from germline, CDR1 is SGHVS and CDR2 is FNYEAQ. This CDR3 region has 17 residues. This CDR3 reads CASSPVLAGAAGNEQFF. The CDR3 nucleotides read TGTGCCAGCAGCCCGGTTCTAGCGGGGGCCGCAGGAAATGAGCAGTTCTTC.

The chain has TRBV29-1 and TRBJ2-1; D gene uncertain. V dropped 3 bases and J dropped 6 bases, with 12 bases sitting between them. The CDR3 has 13 residues. Germline CDR1 is SQVTM and CDR2 is ANQGSEA. The CDR3 DNA sequence: TGCAGCGTTGACATACTTGTGGGCAATGAGCAGTTCTTC. Amino acids: CSVDILVGNEQFF.

V gene TRBV27 combines with J gene TRBJ1-1; TRBD1 is a possible D gene (6 bases). The V end lost 4 bases, the J end lost 1 base, and 16 bases lay between the germline ends. The CDR3 length is 16 residues. Germline V gene data show CDR1 as MNHEY and CDR2 as SMNVEV (reference sequence). The CDR3 nucleotides are TGTGCCAGCAGTTCCCCAAGGACAGCCGGGAACACTGAAGCTTTCTTT. Translation: CASSSPRTAGNTEAFF.

This clonotype was recorded only once. The junction differs from germline at one of its ends, possibly a read error. The gene calls are TRBV5-4 and TRBJ2-4; the D gene is possibly TRBD2 (6 bases). Germline V gene sequence: CDR1 SGHNT, CDR2 YYREEE (reference sequence). The CDR3 is 15 amino acids. The CDR3 DNA follows: TGTGCCAGCACCTTGTGGGGGACTGTTAAAAACATTCAGTACTTC. Its protein is CASTLWGTVKNIQYF.

Only a few counts were recorded for this clonotype. The chain employs TRBV7-2 and TRBJ2-3, with 8 bases matching TRBD2. Germline V CDR1 and CDR2: SGHTA, FQGNSA. J was trimmed by 6 bases and V by 6 bases; bases with no gene match: 20. The CDR3 runs 18 residues. CDR3 sequence (DNA): TGTGCCAGCAGTCGACTAGGGACTAGGGGAACAAAGTTGGATACGCAGTATTTT. Protein sequence: CASSRLGTRGTKLDTQYF.

The rearrangement joins TRBV15 to TRBJ2-3; 8 positions agree with TRBD2. The junction had 9 bases not matched to a gene; V was cut back by 2 bases and J by 5 bases. The CDR3 totals 16 residues. In germline, CDR1 is LNHNV, CDR2 YYDKDF (reference sequence). The CDR3 bases are TGTGCCACCAGCAGATCTCTGGGACTAGTCCTAGATACGCAGTATTTT. It translates to CATSRSLGLVLDTQYF.

This chain uses TRBV5-1 with TRBJ1-6; a possible D gene is TRBD1 (5 bases). The CDR3 length is 16 residues. The V gene lost 0 bases and the J gene lost 4 bases, with 11 bases spanning the gap. CDR1 is SGHRS, CDR2 YFSETQ, per germline. The CDR3 DNA is TGCGCCAGCAGCTTGGCCGGGGGAAGGTATAATTCACCCCTCCACTTT. This sequence encodes CASSLAGGRYNSPLHF.

Ten or more counts support this clonotype. This chain links TRBV24-1 with TRBJ2-7, with 10 bases matching TRBD2. The germline V gene encodes CDR1 KGHDR and CDR2 SFDVKD. This CDR3 has 15 residues. V lost 3 bases to trimming and J lost 4 bases; unmatched junction nucleotides: 5. The DNA of the CDR3 is TGTGCCACCAGTGATGGAGCGGGAGGGCCTTACGAGCAGTACTTC. The encoded protein is CATSDGAGGPYEQYF.

The CDR3 loop reads CASSPSSGQGEDTQYF. CDR3 sequence (DNA): TGTGCCAGCAGCCCTTCTAGCGGCCAAGGGGAAGATACGCAGTATTTT. This chain links TRBV7-6 with TRBJ2-3; 7 nucleotides agree with TRBD2. V dropped 5 bases and J dropped 5; count of bases not matched to a gene: 13. This CDR3 comprises 16 residues. Germline CDR1 and CDR2: SGHVS and FNYEAQ.

The chain uses TRBV9 and TRBJ1-2; D possibly corresponds to TRBD1 (5 bases). The CDR3 sequence is 16 residues long. V was shortened by 7 bases and J by 2 bases, with 21 bases between the two germline ends. Per germline, CDR1 SGDLS and CDR2 YYNGEE. The CDR3 region has the DNA TGTGCCAGCCAAGCCTCATCGGGGGACCCCAACTATGGCTACACCTTC. Translating gives CASQASSGDPNYGYTF. The variable domain in full, with the rest retrieved from reference TRBV9 and TRBJ1-2, is DSGVTQTPKHLITATGQRVTLRCSPRSGDLSVYWYQQSLDQGLQFLIQYYNGEERAKGNILERFSAQQFPDLHSELNLSSLELGDSALYFCASQASSGDPNYGYTFGSGTRLTVV.

The chain combines TRBV20-1 with TRBJ2-1; 12 nucleotides line up with TRBD2. The CDR3 length is 14 residues. Germline CDR1 DFQATT, CDR2 SNEGSKA (reference sequence). V was pared by 6 bases and J by 10 bases, with 10 bases of the junction left unmatched. CDR3 sequence: CSAQTSGGTSEQFF. Written as DNA, the CDR3 is TGCAGTGCGCAGACTAGCGGGGGTACCTCGGAGCAGTTCTTC.

This clonotype was seen more than once but under ten times. The chain combines TRBV20-1 with TRBJ1-5, with TRBD1 matching 8 bases. V shed 4 bases, J shed 9 bases, and the junction held 8 bases outside the gene matches. Germline CDR1 is DFQATT and CDR2 is SNEGSKA (reference sequence). The CDR3 extends over 13 amino acids. The CDR3, as DNA: TGCAGTGCTACAGGGGGCTCGGAGGGGCCCCAGCATTTT. Protein sequence: CSATGGSEGPQHF.

CDR3 residues: CATSTGGGKNTEAFF. CDR3 bases: TGTGCCACCAGCACCGGCGGGGGAAAGAACACTGAAGCTTTCTTT. This sequence joins TRBV15 and TRBJ1-1, with a possible D match to TRBD1 (5 bases). This CDR3 region has 15 residues. Germline lookup yields CDR1 LNHNV and CDR2 YYDKDF (reference sequence). The V gene lost 4 bases and the J gene lost 1 base, with 13 bases spanning the gap. The full variable domain, in which reference TRBV15 and TRBJ1-1 provide the parts outside the CDR3, is DAMVIQNPRYQVTQFGKPVTLSCSQTLNHNVMYWYQQKSSQAPKLLFHYYDKDFNNEADTPDNFQSRRPNTSFCFLDIRSPGLGDTAMYLCATSTGGGKNTEAFFGQGTRLTVV.

This clonotype occurred a few times. The genes are TRBV7-2 and TRBJ2-1, with 14 bases fitting TRBD2. The CDR3 has 15 amino acids. The trim removed 7 bases at V and 9 bases at J, leaving 8 bases unmatched. Germline assignment: CDR1 SGHTA and CDR2 FQGNSA. In nucleotides, the CDR3 is TGTGCCAGCATGGCCCGACTAGCGGGAGGGTTTGAGCAGTTCTTC. Its translation is CASMARLAGGFEQFF.

The chain carries TRBV14 and TRBJ2-6; TRBD1 or TRBD2 may be the D gene (5 bases each). CDR1 and CDR2 from the germline V gene are SGHDN and FVKESK. V dropped 2 bases and J dropped 2 bases, with 13 bases sitting between them. The CDR3 totals 17 residues. In DNA, the CDR3 is TGTGCCAGCAGCCAACTCCGTGGGGGTCCTGGGGCCAACGTCCTGACTTTC. Its translation: CASSQLRGGPGANVLTF.

The rearrangement uses TRBV15 and TRBJ2-7, with TRBD1 matching over 7 bases. This CDR3 is 15 amino acids long. Germline CDR1 reads LNHNV; CDR2 reads YYDKDF (reference sequence). The J segment lost 5 bases and the V segment lost 2 bases, leaving 9 bases of the junction unmatched. The CDR3 nucleotides read TGTGCCACCAGCAGACACAGGGGTCCGAGCGACGAGCAGTACTTC. This gives the protein CATSRHRGPSDEQYF.